The clone carrying this TCR beta chain was counted only a few times. Its target is not known. The data originate from a study of T-cell reconstitution after alpha-beta-depleted transplantation in children. Study-wide findings and caveats: Certain patients had high TCRbeta diversity at day 60, and it came from recipient T cells and thymic progenitors that survived. T-cell counts and diversity at one year following transplant were attributed mainly to newly produced T cells. The origin of alpha-beta T cells about two months after transplant was reportedly several hundred expanded graft clones.

Unique molecular identifiers were incorporated when the TCRbeta library was constructed. A single record per CDR3 protein comes from TCRdb applying MiXCR to the PCR reads. Of about 980,000 distinct CDR3 sequences in the sample, roughly 29% are singletons; the top ten hold roughly 28%. V lost 2 bases, J lost 4 bases, and 9 bases lay in between. CDR1 is SGHRS and CDR2 is YFSETQ in the germline V gene. The CDR3 runs 13 residues. The TCR originated in a boy less than two years old who had a stem cell transplant for SCID, so the T cells may come from the graft donor. The sequences come from PBMCs, mostly from graft donor cells, collected 360 days after TCRalphabeta/CD19-depleted stem cell transplant. V is TRBV5-1 and J is TRBJ1-1; D remains unclear. The CDR3 sequence is CASSLMTPTEAFF. CDR3 coding DNA: TGCGCCAGCAGCTTAATGACGCCCACTGAAGCTTTCTTT.